Each of the 5 T cell receptor beta chains below was sequenced from the same sample in a study of cytomegalovirus exposure and HLA in healthy donors. With 60 Vbeta and 13 Jbeta primers, the PCR was carried out. TCRdb's table, derived via immunoSEQ multiplex PCR, lists solely in-frame clones and lacks some. The table includes approximately 200,000 clones, 79% detected once. Sequencing was carried out using PBMCs. These receptors were obtained from a girl aged 5-17 years in good health and CMV-seropositive.

The J gene is TRBJ2-3, the V gene TRBV10-3; D is ambiguous. In germline, CDR1 is ENHRY, CDR2 SYGVKD. V was shortened by 2 bases and J by 0 bases, with 9 bases between the two germline ends. The CDR3 covers 15 residues. For the CDR3, the DNA is TGTGCCATCAGTGAGACCAGTGGTAGCACAGATACGCAGTATTTT. It yields the protein CAISETSGSTDTQYF.

This clone was seen only once. This rearrangement joins TRBV6-4 to TRBJ2-3; TRBD1 agrees at 9 bases. V trimming: 5 bases; J trimming: 0 bases; junction bases outside the gene matches: 3. The CDR3 covers 15 residues. The germline gives CDR1 MRHNA, CDR2 SNTAGT. The CDR3: CASSTGGFSTDTQYF. Written as DNA, the CDR3 is TGTGCCAGCAGTACAGGGGGCTTTAGCACAGATACGCAGTATTTT.

The chain recombines TRBV10-3 with TRBJ2-7; 8 bases line up with TRBD1. This CDR3 spans 15 amino acids. V was clipped by 5 bases and J by 4 bases; unmatched bases: 10. Germline V gene lookup returns CDR1 ENHRY and CDR2 SYGVKD. CDR3 amino acids: CAISTSTGVGYEQYF. Here the CDR3 DNA reads TGTGCCATCAGTACGTCGACAGGGGTAGGGTACGAGCAGTACTTC.

The CDR3 protein is CASSIPPGVGEKLFF. DNA of the CDR3: TGTGCCAGTAGTATCCCCCCGGGGGTAGGGGAAAAACTGTTTTTT. The chain joins TRBV19 to TRBJ1-4, with D perhaps matching TRBD1 (5 bases). Looked up from germline, CDR1 is LNHDA and CDR2 is SQIVND (reference sequence). V lost 3 bases and J 8 bases, leaving 16 bases between the germline ends. This CDR3 comprises 15 residues.

This clone was observed a single time. The V call is TRBV7-8, the J call TRBJ2-1; 7 nucleotides line up with TRBD1. Trimming at V came to 5 bases and at J to 8 bases, leaving 18 bases not matched to a gene. CDR1 SGHVS and CDR2 FQNEAQ come from the germline V gene. CDR3 length equals 17 residues. Written as DNA, the CDR3 is TGTGCCAGCAGCACAGGACAGGTTGGATGGTTAAAAGATGAGCAGTTCTTC. This translates into CASSTGQVGWLKDEQFF.